This TCR beta chain was found in a study of long-term antiretroviral therapy in people with HIV. The run of the v3.0 immunoSEQ assay was at survey level. Libraries were prepared by immunoSEQ multiplex PCR; TCRdb keeps only in-frame clonotypes and omits some of them. The sample carries 15,000 or so clones, roughly 86% recorded once. Sampling of each donor yielded at least one pre-ART PBMC sample and at least two post-ART PBMC samples. CDR3 length: 15 residues. The ends were cut back, 0 bases at V and 7 bases at J, with 16 bases in the middle. CDR1 and CDR2 from the germline V gene are LNHNV and YYDKDF (reference sequence).

The clonotype was recovered from a middle-aged man with HIV. The material was unsorted PBMCs, obtained 6.2 years after starting antiretroviral therapy. The chain couples TRBV15 to TRBJ2-7; maybe TRBD2 (6 bases). The CDR3 here is CATSRDGTSLLEQYF. The CDR3 bases are TGTGCCACCAGCAGAGACGGGACTTCTCTCCTTGAGCAGTACTTC.